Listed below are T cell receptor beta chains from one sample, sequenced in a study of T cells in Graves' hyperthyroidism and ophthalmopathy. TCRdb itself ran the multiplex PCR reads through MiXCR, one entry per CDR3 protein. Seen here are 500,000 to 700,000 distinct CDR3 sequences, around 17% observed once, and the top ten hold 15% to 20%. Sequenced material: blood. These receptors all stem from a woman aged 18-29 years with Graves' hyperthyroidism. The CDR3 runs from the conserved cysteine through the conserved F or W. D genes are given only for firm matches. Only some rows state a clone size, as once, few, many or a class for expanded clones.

cdr3_nt: TGTGCCAGCAGCCAAGAGCGACAGGAGGTCACATTAAGCAATCAGCCCCAGCATTTT
cdr3_aa: CASSQERQEVTLSNQPQHF
clone_size: many
v_call: TRBV3-1
j_call: TRBJ1-5
d_call: -

cdr3_nt: TGTGCCAGCAGTGAATTTGGGACAGTCTATGGCTACACCTTC
cdr3_aa: CASSEFGTVYGYTF
clone_size: -
v_call: TRBV6-1
j_call: TRBJ1-2
d_call: TRBD1

cdr3_nt: TGTGCCAGCGGGGAATGGTTAGGAAACACTGAAGCTTTCTTT
cdr3_aa: CASGEWLGNTEAFF
clone_size: many
v_call: TRBV6-1
j_call: TRBJ1-1
d_call: -

cdr3_nt: TGTGCCAGCAGCTTAGCGATCGCAGATACGCAGTATTTT
cdr3_aa: CASSLAIADTQYF
clone_size: -
v_call: TRBV7-2
j_call: TRBJ2-3
d_call: -

cdr3_nt: TGTGCCAGCGGCGTGGGTCGCATGAACACTGAAGCTTTCTTT
cdr3_aa: CASGVGRMNTEAFF
clone_size: many
v_call: TRBV2
j_call: TRBJ1-1
d_call: -

cdr3_nt: TGTGCCAGCAGCCGACAGGGATCTGGAAACACCATATATTTT
cdr3_aa: CASSRQGSGNTIYF
clone_size: few
v_call: TRBV7-9
j_call: TRBJ1-3
d_call: TRBD1

cdr3_nt: TGTGCCAGCAGTTACTCGAGGGACCCAACCTACGAGCAGTACTTC
cdr3_aa: CASSYSRDPTYEQYF
clone_size: few
v_call: TRBV6-5
j_call: TRBJ2-7
d_call: -

cdr3_nt: TGTGCCAGCAGGGGGGACAGGGGGACAGATACGCAGTATTTT
cdr3_aa: CASRGDRGTDTQYF
clone_size: many
v_call: TRBV12-3/TRBV12-4
j_call: TRBJ2-3
d_call: TRBD1

cdr3_nt: TGTGCCACCAGTGATTTCGGCCTCACAGATACGCAGTATTTT
cdr3_aa: CATSDFGLTDTQYF
clone_size: many
v_call: TRBV24-1
j_call: TRBJ2-3
d_call: -

cdr3_nt: TGTGCCAGTAGTATAGAGAACACCGGGGAGCTGTTTTTT
cdr3_aa: CASSIENTGELFF
clone_size: -
v_call: TRBV19
j_call: TRBJ2-2
d_call: -

cdr3_nt: TGTGCCAGCAGTTACCAGAGAAACATTCAGTACTTC
cdr3_aa: CASSYQRNIQYF
clone_size: -
v_call: TRBV6-2/TRBV6-3
j_call: TRBJ2-4
d_call: -

cdr3_nt: TGCAGCGGGGACAGCTACAATGAGCAGTTCTTC
cdr3_aa: CSGDSYNEQFF
clone_size: few
v_call: TRBV29-1
j_call: TRBJ2-1
d_call: TRBD1

cdr3_nt: TGTGCCAGCAGTTTAGAGGCTGGGGCCAACGTCCTGACTTTC
cdr3_aa: CASSLEAGANVLTF
clone_size: -
v_call: TRBV27
j_call: TRBJ2-6
d_call: -

cdr3_nt: TGCAGTGCTTTTACTAGCGGGGGATACAATGAGCAGTTCTTC
cdr3_aa: CSAFTSGGYNEQFF
clone_size: many
v_call: TRBV20-1
j_call: TRBJ2-1
d_call: TRBD2

cdr3_nt: TGTGCCAGCTCCCGATGGGGCAATGAGCAGTTCTTC
cdr3_aa: CASSRWGNEQFF
clone_size: -
v_call: TRBV18
j_call: TRBJ2-1
d_call: -

cdr3_nt: TGTGCCAGCAGTATGGGGGGGCTATATACCTTC
cdr3_aa: CASSMGGLYTF
clone_size: few
v_call: TRBV28
j_call: TRBJ1-2
d_call: -

cdr3_nt: TGTGCCAGCAGCTCCCGAAGCTTACTAGCATCGGCTGAGCAGTTCTTC
cdr3_aa: CASSSRSLLASAEQFF
clone_size: many
v_call: TRBV7-8
j_call: TRBJ2-1
d_call: -

cdr3_nt: TGTGCCAGCAGTGTCGGTGACGAGCAGTACTTC
cdr3_aa: CASSVGDEQYF
clone_size: -
v_call: TRBV5-6
j_call: TRBJ2-7
d_call: -

cdr3_nt: TGTGCCACCCCCGGGACACACAAGAACATTGAAGCTTTCTTT
cdr3_aa: CATPGTHKNIEAFF
clone_size: many
v_call: TRBV6-1
j_call: TRBJ1-1
d_call: -

cdr3_nt: TGTGCCAGTAGTATTGGGGGGGATGGCTACACCTTC
cdr3_aa: CASSIGGDGYTF
clone_size: few
v_call: TRBV19
j_call: TRBJ1-2
d_call: -

cdr3_nt: TGTGCCAGTAGTATAGGCCAGATCTACTTGAATGAGCAGTTCTTC
cdr3_aa: CASSIGQIYLNEQFF
clone_size: few
v_call: TRBV7-9
j_call: TRBJ2-1
d_call: -

cdr3_nt: TGTGCCAGCAGCTCGGGGGGACTAGCGTTGTCCGATACGCAGTATTTT
cdr3_aa: CASSSGGLALSDTQYF
clone_size: many
v_call: TRBV7-2
j_call: TRBJ2-3
d_call: TRBD2

cdr3_nt: TGTGCCAGCAGCGACGGGACATCTCAGCCCCAGCATTTT
cdr3_aa: CASSDGTSQPQHF
clone_size: many
v_call: TRBV7-9
j_call: TRBJ1-5
d_call: -

cdr3_nt: TGTGCCAGCAGTGGACAGGGCTATAATTCACCCCTCCACTTT
cdr3_aa: CASSGQGYNSPLHF
clone_size: many
v_call: TRBV2
j_call: TRBJ1-6
d_call: TRBD1

cdr3_nt: TGCGCCAGCAGGACCGGGACAGGGGTCTCCTATAATTCACCCCTCCACTTT
cdr3_aa: CASRTGTGVSYNSPLHF
clone_size: -
v_call: TRBV4-1
j_call: TRBJ1-6
d_call: TRBD1

cdr3_nt: TGTGCCAGCAGTCACATCGGGCCGGACACTGAAGCTTTCTTT
cdr3_aa: CASSHIGPDTEAFF
clone_size: few
v_call: TRBV3-1
j_call: TRBJ1-1
d_call: -

cdr3_nt: TGCAGCGTTCACCCACAGGGTCGGGAGACCCAGTACTTC
cdr3_aa: CSVHPQGRETQYF
clone_size: -
v_call: TRBV29-1
j_call: TRBJ2-5
d_call: -

cdr3_nt: TGTGCCAGCAGTTCCCTCGGGAGGGGGAATAACAATGAGCAGTTCTTC
cdr3_aa: CASSSLGRGNNNEQFF
clone_size: few
v_call: TRBV12-3/TRBV12-4
j_call: TRBJ2-1
d_call: TRBD2

cdr3_nt: TGTGCCAGCAGTTTATTGGGGGGGCCCAATGAGCAGTTCTTC
cdr3_aa: CASSLLGGPNEQFF
clone_size: -
v_call: TRBV6-5
j_call: TRBJ2-1
d_call: -

cdr3_nt: TGTGCCAGCAGCTTGGAACAGCTTTCTGAAGCTTTCTTT
cdr3_aa: CASSLEQLSEAFF
clone_size: -
v_call: TRBV5-6
j_call: TRBJ1-1
d_call: -

cdr3_nt: TGTGCCATCAGTGAGACGGAAGAGACCCAGTACTTC
cdr3_aa: CAISETEETQYF
clone_size: many
v_call: TRBV10-3
j_call: TRBJ2-5
d_call: -

cdr3_nt: TGTGCCAGTAGTATCGAGGCCTTAACACCCCTCCACTTT
cdr3_aa: CASSIEALTPLHF
clone_size: -
v_call: TRBV19
j_call: TRBJ1-6
d_call: -

cdr3_nt: TGTGCCATCAGTCCCCTCGGACTAGCCGCAAGGATAACTAGCACAGATACGCAGTATTTT
cdr3_aa: CAISPLGLAARITSTDTQYF
clone_size: few
v_call: TRBV10-3
j_call: TRBJ2-3
d_call: TRBD2

cdr3_nt: TGTGCCAGCAGCTTATCCGACACGATCAATCAGCCCCAGCATTTT
cdr3_aa: CASSLSDTINQPQHF
clone_size: -
v_call: TRBV7-2
j_call: TRBJ1-5
d_call: -

cdr3_nt: TGTGCCAGCAGCTTAGGGACAGGGAGGAAGCCCCAGCATTTT
cdr3_aa: CASSLGTGRKPQHF
clone_size: many
v_call: TRBV7-6
j_call: TRBJ1-5
d_call: TRBD1

cdr3_nt: TGTGCCAGCAGCCAATTGACAGGGATCGCTGACTACAATGAGCAGTTCTTC
cdr3_aa: CASSQLTGIADYNEQFF
clone_size: many
v_call: TRBV7-9
j_call: TRBJ2-1
d_call: TRBD1

cdr3_nt: TGTGCCAGCAGCTTCGACCGGGACTCCACCTACGAGCAGTACTTC
cdr3_aa: CASSFDRDSTYEQYF
clone_size: many
v_call: TRBV7-2
j_call: TRBJ2-7
d_call: -

cdr3_nt: TGTGCCAGCAGCTTTGGGTATTCTAGCACAGATACGCAGTATTTT
cdr3_aa: CASSFGYSSTDTQYF
clone_size: few
v_call: TRBV7-3
j_call: TRBJ2-3
d_call: -

cdr3_nt: TGCAGCGTTGAGGGGACTGTTGCAGATACGCAGTATTTT
cdr3_aa: CSVEGTVADTQYF
clone_size: many
v_call: TRBV29-1
j_call: TRBJ2-3
d_call: -

cdr3_nt: TGTGCCAGCATGGGAGGGGGCGATGAGCAGTTCTTC
cdr3_aa: CASMGGGDEQFF
clone_size: many
v_call: TRBV2
j_call: TRBJ2-1
d_call: -

cdr3_nt: TGTGCCAGTAGTATAGTTTACGACCGTGAAGCTTTCTTT
cdr3_aa: CASSIVYDREAFF
clone_size: -
v_call: TRBV19
j_call: TRBJ1-1
d_call: -

cdr3_nt: TGTGCCAGCAGTGAATGGGGGACAGGGGGTTACGAGCAGTACTTC
cdr3_aa: CASSEWGTGGYEQYF
clone_size: few
v_call: TRBV6-1
j_call: TRBJ2-7
d_call: TRBD1

cdr3_nt: TGTGCCAGCAGTCGAAGACTAGCCACAGATACGCAGTATTTT
cdr3_aa: CASSRRLATDTQYF
clone_size: many
v_call: TRBV2
j_call: TRBJ2-3
d_call: TRBD2

cdr3_nt: TGTGCCAGCAGGCGAGGCGGAGGGCCGGGATACAATGAGCAGTTCTTC
cdr3_aa: CASRRGGGPGYNEQFF
clone_size: many
v_call: TRBV28
j_call: TRBJ2-1
d_call: -

cdr3_nt: TGTGCCAGCAGTGAGATAAGCTACGAGCAGTACTTC
cdr3_aa: CASSEISYEQYF
clone_size: few
v_call: TRBV6-1
j_call: TRBJ2-7
d_call: -

cdr3_nt: TGTGCCACCAGAAAATTGGTGCTCGAGCAGTACTTC
cdr3_aa: CATRKLVLEQYF
clone_size: few
v_call: TRBV24-1
j_call: TRBJ2-7
d_call: -

cdr3_nt: TGTGCCAGCAGCCACCCGGGGAAAGAGACCCAGTACTTC
cdr3_aa: CASSHPGKETQYF
clone_size: many
v_call: TRBV6-1
j_call: TRBJ2-5
d_call: -

cdr3_nt: TGCAGTGCTAGAGCAACCGGGACTAGCGGGAGGGCCAACACAGATACGCAGTATTTT
cdr3_aa: CSARATGTSGRANTDTQYF
clone_size: many
v_call: TRBV20-1
j_call: TRBJ2-3
d_call: TRBD2